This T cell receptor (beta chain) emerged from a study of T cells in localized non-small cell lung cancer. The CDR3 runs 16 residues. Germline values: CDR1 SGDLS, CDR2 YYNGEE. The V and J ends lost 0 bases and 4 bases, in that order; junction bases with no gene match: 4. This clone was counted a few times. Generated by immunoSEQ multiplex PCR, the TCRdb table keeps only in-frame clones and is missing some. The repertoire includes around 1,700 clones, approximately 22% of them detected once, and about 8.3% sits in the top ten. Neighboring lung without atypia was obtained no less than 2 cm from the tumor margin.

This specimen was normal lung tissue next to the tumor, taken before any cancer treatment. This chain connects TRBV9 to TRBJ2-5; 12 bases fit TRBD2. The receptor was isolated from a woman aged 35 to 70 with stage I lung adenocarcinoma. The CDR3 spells CASSVAGLAGIETQYF. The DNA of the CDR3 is TGTGCCAGCAGCGTAGCAGGACTAGCGGGGATAGAGACCCAGTACTTC.